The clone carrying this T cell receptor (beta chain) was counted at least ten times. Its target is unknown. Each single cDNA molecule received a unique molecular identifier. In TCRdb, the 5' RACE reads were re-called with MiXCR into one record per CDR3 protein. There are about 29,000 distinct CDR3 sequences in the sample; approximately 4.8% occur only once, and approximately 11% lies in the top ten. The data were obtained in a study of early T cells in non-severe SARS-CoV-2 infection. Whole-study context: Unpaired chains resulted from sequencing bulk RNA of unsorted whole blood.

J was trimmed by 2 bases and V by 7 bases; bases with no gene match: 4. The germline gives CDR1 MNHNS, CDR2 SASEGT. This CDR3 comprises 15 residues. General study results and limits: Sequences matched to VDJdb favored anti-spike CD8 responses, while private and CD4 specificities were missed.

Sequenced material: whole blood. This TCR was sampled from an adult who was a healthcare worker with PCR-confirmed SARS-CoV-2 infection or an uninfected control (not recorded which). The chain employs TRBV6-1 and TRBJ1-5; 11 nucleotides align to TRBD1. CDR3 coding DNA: TGTGCCAGCACCCGGGGACAGGGGGGCAATCAGCCCCAGCATTTT. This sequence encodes CASTRGQGGNQPQHF.